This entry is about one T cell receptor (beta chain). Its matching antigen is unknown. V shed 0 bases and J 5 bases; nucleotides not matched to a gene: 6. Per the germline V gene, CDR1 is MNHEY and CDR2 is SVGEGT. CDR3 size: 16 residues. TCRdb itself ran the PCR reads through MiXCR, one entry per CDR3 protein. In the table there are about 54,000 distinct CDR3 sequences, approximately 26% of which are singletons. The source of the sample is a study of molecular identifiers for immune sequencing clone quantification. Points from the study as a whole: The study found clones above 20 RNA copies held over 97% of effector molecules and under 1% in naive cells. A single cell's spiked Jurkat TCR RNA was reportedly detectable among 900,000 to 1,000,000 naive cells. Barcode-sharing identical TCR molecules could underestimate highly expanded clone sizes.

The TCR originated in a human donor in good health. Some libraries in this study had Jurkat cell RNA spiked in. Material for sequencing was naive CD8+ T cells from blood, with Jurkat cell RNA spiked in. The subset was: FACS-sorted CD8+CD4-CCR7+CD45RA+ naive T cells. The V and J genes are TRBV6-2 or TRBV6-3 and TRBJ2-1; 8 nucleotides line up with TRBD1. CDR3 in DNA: TGTGCCAGCAGTTACTCGAGGCAGGGGGCACACAATGAGCAGTTCTTC. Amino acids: CASSYSRQGAHNEQFF.